Here is one T cell receptor beta chain with its context. The sample originates from a study of multiple sclerosis patients with progressive multifocal leukoencephalopathy. The CDR3 runs to 16 residues. V lost 0 bases and J lost 7; bases outside the gene matches: 6. Germline values: CDR1 MGHRA, CDR2 YSYEKL. TCRdb's table, derived via immunoSEQ multiplex PCR, lists solely in-frame clones and lacks some. The repertoire holds 25,000 to 30,000 clones, with around 85% as singletons. The sample's time point: time of PML onset. The clonotype comes from a woman aged 25 to 39 with progressive multifocal leukoencephalopathy. The sample consisted of PBMCs, taken from a patient treated with natalizumab. V usage is TRBV4-1 and J usage is TRBJ1-6; 7 nucleotides align to TRBD1. This CDR3 is CASSQDFGTANSPLHF. CDR3 nucleotides: TGCGCCAGCAGCCAAGACTTCGGGACAGCCAATTCACCCCTCCACTTT.